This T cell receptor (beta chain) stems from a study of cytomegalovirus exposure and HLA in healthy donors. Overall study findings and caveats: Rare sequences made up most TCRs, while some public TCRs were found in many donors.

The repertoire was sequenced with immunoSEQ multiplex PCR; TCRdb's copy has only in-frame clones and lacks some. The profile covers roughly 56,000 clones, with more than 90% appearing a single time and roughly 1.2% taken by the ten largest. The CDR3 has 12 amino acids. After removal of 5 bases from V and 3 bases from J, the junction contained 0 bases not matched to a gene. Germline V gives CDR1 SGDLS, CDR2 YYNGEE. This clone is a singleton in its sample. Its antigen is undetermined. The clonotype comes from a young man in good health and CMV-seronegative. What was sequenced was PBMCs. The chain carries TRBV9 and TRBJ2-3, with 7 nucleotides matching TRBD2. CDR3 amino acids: CASRGGTDTQYF. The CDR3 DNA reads TGTGCCAGCAGGGGGGGGACAGATACGCAGTATTTT. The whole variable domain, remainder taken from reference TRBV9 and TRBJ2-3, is DSGVTQTPKHLITATGQRVTLRCSPRSGDLSVYWYQQSLDQGLQFLIQYYNGEERAKGNILERFSAQQFPDLHSELNLSSLELGDSALYFCASRGGTDTQYFGPGTRLTVL.